This entry features one T cell receptor beta chain sequence. The CDR3 runs 15 residues. The ends were cut back, 3 bases at V and 6 bases at J, with 14 bases in the middle. CDR1 is MNHEY, CDR2 SMNVEV, per germline (reference sequence). The sample is drawn from a study of T cell responses to AZD1222 COVID-19 vaccine. Some clones are missing from TCRdb's copy, which holds only in-frame ones; the method was immunoSEQ multiplex PCR. This sample has 130,000 or so clones; approximately 94% occur once, and the top ten carry approximately 6.3%. The starting material was peripheral blood, obtained on day 0 of AZD1222 vaccination. This TCR was sampled from an adult in good health. The chain is built from TRBV27 and TRBJ2-2, with D perhaps TRBD1 or TRBD2 (5 bases each). CDR3 loop: CASSFSRGAAGELFF. In DNA, the CDR3 is TGTGCCAGCAGTTTCTCGAGGGGAGCAGCCGGGGAGCTGTTTTTT.